This record covers a single T cell receptor beta chain. The antigen remains undetermined. Clones were read by immunoSEQ multiplex PCR, and TCRdb kept only the in-frame ones, dropping some. The repertoire holds about 490,000 clones, with 70% to 85% as singletons. This entry belongs to a study of shared clonotypes between healthy human individuals. Study results and limitations: Apart from blood, nothing was sampled; tissue repertoires likely differ. Represented diversity (both genetic and exposure-history) was limited by the small number of donors.

Germline values: CDR1 MDHEN, CDR2 SYDVKM. This CDR3 is built from 15 residues. V was clipped by 1 base and J by 4 bases, with 14 bases between them. V and J are TRBV28 and TRBJ2-7; D may be TRBD2 (6 bases). The receptor was isolated from a woman in her forties in good health. Some clones in this sample may be carry-over from other donors' samples. The sequenced sample consisted of PBMCs. The CDR3 is CASSLSSGVGYEQYF. The CDR3, as DNA: TGTGCCAGCAGTTTATCATCGGGGGTCGGGTACGAGCAGTACTTC.